Listed here is a single T cell receptor (beta chain). Its antigen remains unidentified. No much larger clonotype is one base removed from it; base qualities were not supplied. This sample is drawn from a study of blood T cell repertoires in COVID-19 (dated by TCRdb to 2020 to 2021). A note on the overall study: Collaborator samples came from the United States, Italy and Spain and covered acute and convalescent phases of COVID-19. The material from the prospective study consisted of cDNA or gDNA derived from T cells, B-cell-depleted T cells, or PBMCs. Deeply sampled blood TCRbeta repertoires from subjects exposed to, actively infected with, or recovered from COVID-19 were included in the dataset. The repertoires were made available in a free public database intended to serve as a resource for research on the immune response to SARS-CoV-2. The samples were drawn from two sources: the first 160 participants of the ongoing ImmuneRACE study, and 1,000 to 1,500 subjects contributed by 6 global collaborators. A de-identified subject ID, COVID-19 status, age in years and sex were almost always included in the sample metadata. Where HLA class I and class II types were available, the types were taken from metadata supplied by the sample provider, not from assay-based typing. Study-level results and caveats: The amount of clinical and demographic metadata varied by source and participant and was provided uncurated.

TCRbeta CDR3 regions were amplified from genomic DNA by means of the immunoSEQ Assay, a bias-controlled multiplex PCR. The source study handled its data this way. Within the assay, amplification of reference gene primers was used to estimate how many nucleated cells each sample contained. To quantify the absolute abundance of each unique TCRbeta CDR3 rearrangement, sequence reads were collapsed and filtered. For each sample, productive Simpson clonality was calculated by taking the square root of Simpson's diversity index across productive rearrangements. What TCRdb holds here is the immuneACCESS table cut down to in-frame rearrangements. Part of the clones is not present; checked against another copy, under half of the missing clones reflect an unresolved V gene, and the others are unexplained. That table is the source of V, J and clone size, and D and trimming were worked out from the DNA. The table for this sample lists some 200,000 clones; 81% of them were counted only once. The ten largest clones capture about 8.9% of the sample.

CDR1 is given as MNHEY and CDR2 as SVGAGI, both from the germline V gene. The CDR3 starts with the cysteine, ends with the phenylalanine, and has 13 residues. The sequence is cut down to CDR3 DNA, 39 bases in frame from base 1. Deletion took 5 bases off V and 9 bases off J, with a span of 14 bases between the germline ends. Participants in the prospective study were enrolled through a virtual design, were aged roughly 18 to 100 years, and lived in roughly 25 United States geographic areas. In the prospective study, participants were assigned to cohorts based on the clinical history participants reported in a screening survey and a study questionnaire. Each participant in the prospective study had whole blood, serum and a nasopharyngeal or oropharyngeal swab collected by mobile phlebotomists. Over an approximately 2-month period, participants in the prospective study had the option of providing additional blood draws and questionnaires. Blood samples from the prospective study were shipped frozen or at room temperature prior to DNA extraction.

This chain is built from TRBV6-5 and TRBJ2-1; TRBD2 could be the D gene, as 6 bases match. Sequences were obtained from PBMCs or T cells enriched from blood (not recorded which). The origin of this receptor is a woman aged 50 to 60 with acute COVID-19. The nucleotides are TGTGCCAGCAGTCGACTAGGGGACGGTGAGCAGTTCTTC. It is translated as CASSRLGDGEQFF.